This T cell receptor (beta chain) was captured by sequencing in a study of blood T cell repertoires in COVID-19. As for the study in general: The analysed material was cDNA or gDNA that came from T cells, B-cell-depleted T cells, or PBMCs.

Original methodology: Reference gene primer amplification yielded estimated nucleated cell counts. Profiled with immunoSEQ multiplex PCR; TCRdb holds only in-frame clones, not every one. That table supplies the V and J calls and clone size; D and trimming were determined from the DNA. Of some 300,000 clones in the sample, more than 70% were seen once. Germline CDR1 ENHRY, CDR2 SYGVKD. V shed 2 bases and J 8 bases; nucleotides not matched to a gene: 9. The CDR3 extends over 16 amino acids. Sequenced sample: peripheral blood. The J gene is TRBJ1-6, the V gene TRBV10-3; 7 nucleotides match TRBD1. The source of this sequence is a woman between 25 and 40 years old who had recovered from COVID-19. CDR3: CAISEKGAGDHSPLHF. CDR3 DNA: TGTGCCATCAGTGAGAAGGGGGCAGGGGATCATTCACCCCTCCACTTT.